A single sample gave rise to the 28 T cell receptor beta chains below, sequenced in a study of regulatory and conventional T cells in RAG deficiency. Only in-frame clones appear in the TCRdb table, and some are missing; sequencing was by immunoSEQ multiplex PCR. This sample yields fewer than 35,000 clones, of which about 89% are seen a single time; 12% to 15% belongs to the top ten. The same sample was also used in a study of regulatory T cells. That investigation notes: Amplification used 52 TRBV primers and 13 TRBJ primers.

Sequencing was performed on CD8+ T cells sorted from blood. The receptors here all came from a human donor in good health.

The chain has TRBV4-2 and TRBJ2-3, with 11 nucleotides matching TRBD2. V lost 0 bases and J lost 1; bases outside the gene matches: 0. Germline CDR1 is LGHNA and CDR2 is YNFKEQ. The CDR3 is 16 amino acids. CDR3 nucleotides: TGTGCCAGCAGCCAAGAACTAGCGGGGGGCACAGATACGCAGTATTTT. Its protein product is CASSQELAGGTDTQYF.

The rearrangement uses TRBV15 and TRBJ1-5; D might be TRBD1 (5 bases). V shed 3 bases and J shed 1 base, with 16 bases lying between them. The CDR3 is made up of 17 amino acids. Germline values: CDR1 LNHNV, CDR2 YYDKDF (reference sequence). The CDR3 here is CATSSGFGQTSNQPQHF. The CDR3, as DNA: TGTGCCACCAGCAGTGGGTTCGGACAAACAAGCAATCAGCCCCAGCATTTT.

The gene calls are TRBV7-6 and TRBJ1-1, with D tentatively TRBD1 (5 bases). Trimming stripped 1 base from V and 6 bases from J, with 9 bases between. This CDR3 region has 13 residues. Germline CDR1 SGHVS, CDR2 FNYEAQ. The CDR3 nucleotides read TGTGCCAGCAGCTTAGGGACACTTCCTGAAGCTTTCTTT. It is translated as CASSLGTLPEAFF.

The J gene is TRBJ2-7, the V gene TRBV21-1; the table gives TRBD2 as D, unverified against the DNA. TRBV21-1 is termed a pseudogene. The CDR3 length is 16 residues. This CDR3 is CASSTPRLAIPFEQYF. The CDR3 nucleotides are TGTGCCAGCAGCACCCCCCGACTAGCAATACCCTTCGAGCAGTACTTC.

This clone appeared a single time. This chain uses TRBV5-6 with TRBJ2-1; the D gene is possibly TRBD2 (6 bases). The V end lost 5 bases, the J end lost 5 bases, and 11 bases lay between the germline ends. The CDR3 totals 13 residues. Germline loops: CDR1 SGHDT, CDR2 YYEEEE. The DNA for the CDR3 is TGTGCCAGCAGTCCTCGACTAGACAATGAGCAGTTCTTC. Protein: CASSPRLDNEQFF. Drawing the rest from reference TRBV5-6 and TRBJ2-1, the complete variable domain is DAGVTQSPTHLIKTRGQQVTLRCSPKSGHDTVSWYQQALGQGPQFIFQYYEEEERQRGNFPDRFSGHQFPNYSSELNVNALLLGDSALYLCASSPRLDNEQFFGPGTRLTVL.

Here the CDR3 DNA reads TGTGCCAGCAGCTCAATAGGAGGAGAGACCCAGTACTTC. It is translated as CASSSIGGETQYF. The chain employs TRBV7-6 and TRBJ2-5, with D perhaps TRBD2 (5 bases). The CDR3 covers 13 residues. V was cut by 4 bases and J by 4 bases, with 10 bases left in between. Germline loops: CDR1 SGHVS, CDR2 FNYEAQ.

CDR3 nucleotides: TGTGCCAGCGCGACTAGCGGAAGCTCCTACGAGCAGTACTTC. As protein: CASATSGSSYEQYF. The V and J genes are TRBV6-6 and TRBJ2-7; 9 positions agree with TRBD2. The CDR3 contains 14 residues. Germline CDR1 and CDR2: MNHNY and SVGAGI (reference sequence). Trimming at V came to 8 bases and at J to 0 bases, leaving 5 bases not matched to a gene.

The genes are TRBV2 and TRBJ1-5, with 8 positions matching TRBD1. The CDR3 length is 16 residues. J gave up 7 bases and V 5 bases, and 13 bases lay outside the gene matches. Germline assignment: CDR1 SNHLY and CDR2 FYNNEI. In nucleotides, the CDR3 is TGTGCCAGCAGTTCAAGGACAGGGAGTTTGGGACAGCCCCAGCATTTT. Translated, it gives CASSSRTGSLGQPQHF.

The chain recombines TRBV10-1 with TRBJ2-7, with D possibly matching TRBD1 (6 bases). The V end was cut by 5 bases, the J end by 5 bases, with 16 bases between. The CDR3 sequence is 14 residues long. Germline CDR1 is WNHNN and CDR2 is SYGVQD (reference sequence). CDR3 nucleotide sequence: TGCGCCAGCAGTTTGTCAGGGGAGTTCCACGAGCAGTACTTC. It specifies CASSLSGEFHEQYF.

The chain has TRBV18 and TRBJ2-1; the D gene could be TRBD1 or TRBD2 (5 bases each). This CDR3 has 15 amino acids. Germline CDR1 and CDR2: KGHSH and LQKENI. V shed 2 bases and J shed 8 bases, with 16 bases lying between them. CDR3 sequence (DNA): TGTGCCAGCTCACCAGACAGTACATTGGGGGATGAGCAGTTCTTC. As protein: CASSPDSTLGDEQFF.

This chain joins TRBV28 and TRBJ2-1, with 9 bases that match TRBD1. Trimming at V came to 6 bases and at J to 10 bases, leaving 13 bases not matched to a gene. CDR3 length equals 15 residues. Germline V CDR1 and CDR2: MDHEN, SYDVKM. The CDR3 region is CASSPGTGLLDEQFF. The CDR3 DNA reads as TGTGCCAGCAGCCCCGGGACAGGGCTTCTCGACGAGCAGTTCTTC.

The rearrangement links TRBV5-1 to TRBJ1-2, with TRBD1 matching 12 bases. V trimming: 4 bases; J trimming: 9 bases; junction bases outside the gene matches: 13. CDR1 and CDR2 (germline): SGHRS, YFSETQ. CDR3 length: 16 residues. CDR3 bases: TGCGCCAGCAGCCCGGGACAGGGGGCGACCCCGCTTAGCTACACCTTC. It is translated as CASSPGQGATPLSYTF.

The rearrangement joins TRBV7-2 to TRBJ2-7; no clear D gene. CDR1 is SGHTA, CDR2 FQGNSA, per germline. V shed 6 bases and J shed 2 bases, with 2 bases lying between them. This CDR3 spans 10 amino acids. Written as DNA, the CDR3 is TGTGCCAGCAGGACCTACGAGCAGTACTTC. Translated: CASRTYEQYF.

CDR3 sequence (DNA): TGTGCCAGCAGCCTAAACAGCTATGGCTACACCTTC. Translation: CASSLNSYGYTF. The rearrangement joins TRBV7-2 to TRBJ1-2; D not certain. This CDR3 is built from 12 residues. In germline, CDR1 is SGHTA, CDR2 FQGNSA. Trimming cost V 5 bases and J 4 bases, with 8 bases left between them.

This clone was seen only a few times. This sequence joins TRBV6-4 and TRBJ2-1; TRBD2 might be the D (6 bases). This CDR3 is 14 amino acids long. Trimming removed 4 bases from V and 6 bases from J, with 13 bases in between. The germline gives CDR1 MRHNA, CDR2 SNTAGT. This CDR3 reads CASSGTLGGNEQFF. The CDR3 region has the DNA TGTGCCAGCAGTGGGACTCTCGGGGGCAATGAGCAGTTCTTC.

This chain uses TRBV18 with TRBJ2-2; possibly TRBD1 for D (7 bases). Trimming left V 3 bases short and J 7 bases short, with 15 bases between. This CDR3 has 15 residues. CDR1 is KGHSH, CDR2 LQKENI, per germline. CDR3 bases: TGTGCCAGCTCACCGTCGACAGGGACTGGCGGGGAGCTGTTTTTT. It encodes CASSPSTGTGGELFF.

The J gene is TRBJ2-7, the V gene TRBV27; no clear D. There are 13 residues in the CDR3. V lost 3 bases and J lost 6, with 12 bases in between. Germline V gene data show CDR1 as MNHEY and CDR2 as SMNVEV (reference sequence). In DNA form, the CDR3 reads TGTGCCAGCAGTTTCGCTAGTCGGTTCGAGCAGTACTTC. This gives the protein CASSFASRFEQYF.

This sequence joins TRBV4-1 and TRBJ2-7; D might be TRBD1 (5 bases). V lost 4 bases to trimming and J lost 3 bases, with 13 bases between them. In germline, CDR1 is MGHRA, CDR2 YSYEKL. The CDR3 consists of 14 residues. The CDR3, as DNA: TGCGCCAGCAGCCTTGGGGCAGGGAACTACGAGCAGTACTTC. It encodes CASSLGAGNYEQYF.

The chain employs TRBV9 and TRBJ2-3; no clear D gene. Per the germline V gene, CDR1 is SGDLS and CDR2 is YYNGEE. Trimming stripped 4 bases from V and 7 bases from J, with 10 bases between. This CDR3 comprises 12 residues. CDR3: CASSPPGNTQYF. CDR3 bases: TGTGCCAGCAGCCCACCTGGTAATACGCAGTATTTT.

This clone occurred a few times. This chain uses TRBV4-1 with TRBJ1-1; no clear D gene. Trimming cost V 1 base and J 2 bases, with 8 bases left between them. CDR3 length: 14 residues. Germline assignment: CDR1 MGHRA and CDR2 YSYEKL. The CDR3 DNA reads TGCGCCAGCAGCCAAGTAGCCGGAAACACTGAAGCTTTCTTT. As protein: CASSQVAGNTEAFF.

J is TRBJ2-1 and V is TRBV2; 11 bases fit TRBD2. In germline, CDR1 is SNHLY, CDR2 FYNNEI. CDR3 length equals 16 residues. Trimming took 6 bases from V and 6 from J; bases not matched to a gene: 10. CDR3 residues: CASRRTSGSNSNEQFF. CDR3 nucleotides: TGTGCCAGCAGGCGAACTAGCGGGAGCAATAGCAATGAGCAGTTCTTC.

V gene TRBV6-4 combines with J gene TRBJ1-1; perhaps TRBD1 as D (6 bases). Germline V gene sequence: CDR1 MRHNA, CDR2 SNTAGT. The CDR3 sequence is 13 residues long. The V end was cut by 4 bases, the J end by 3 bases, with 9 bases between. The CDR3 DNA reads TGTGCCAGCAGTGCGGACAGTTACACTGAAGCTTTCTTT. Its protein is CASSADSYTEAFF.

The chain's CDR3 is CASSYSVATGELFF. The CDR3 nucleotides read TGTGCCAGCAGTTACTCAGTAGCGACCGGGGAGCTGTTTTTT. This sequence joins TRBV6-6 and TRBJ2-2; possibly TRBD2 for D (5 bases). This CDR3 region has 14 residues. V was cut by 0 bases and J by 5 bases, with 7 bases left in between. Germline CDR1 is MNHNY and CDR2 is SVGAGI (reference sequence).

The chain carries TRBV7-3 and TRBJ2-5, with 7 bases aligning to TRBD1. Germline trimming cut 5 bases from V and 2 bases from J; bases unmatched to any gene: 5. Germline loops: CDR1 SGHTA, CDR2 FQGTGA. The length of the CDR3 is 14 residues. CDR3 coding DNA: TGTGCCAGCAGCCCCTCGGGACAGCAAGAGACCCAGTACTTC. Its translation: CASSPSGQQETQYF.

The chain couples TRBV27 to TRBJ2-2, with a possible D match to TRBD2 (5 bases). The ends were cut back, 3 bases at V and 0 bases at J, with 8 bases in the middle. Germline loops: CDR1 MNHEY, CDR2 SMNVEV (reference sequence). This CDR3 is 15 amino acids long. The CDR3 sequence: CASSFGGSNTGELFF. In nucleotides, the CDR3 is TGTGCCAGCAGTTTCGGCGGGTCGAACACCGGGGAGCTGTTTTTT.

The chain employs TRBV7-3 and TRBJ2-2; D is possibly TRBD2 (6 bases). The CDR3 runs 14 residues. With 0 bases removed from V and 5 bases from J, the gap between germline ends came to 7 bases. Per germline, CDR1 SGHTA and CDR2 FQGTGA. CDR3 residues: CASSLTDYTGELFF. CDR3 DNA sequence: TGTGCCAGCAGCTTAACGGACTATACCGGGGAGCTGTTTTTT.

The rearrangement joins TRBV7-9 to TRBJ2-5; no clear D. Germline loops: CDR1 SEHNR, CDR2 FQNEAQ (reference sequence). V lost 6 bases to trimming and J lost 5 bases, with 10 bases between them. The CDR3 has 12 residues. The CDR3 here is CASRLTEETQYF. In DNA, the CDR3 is TGTGCCAGCAGACTTACAGAGGAGACCCAGTACTTC.

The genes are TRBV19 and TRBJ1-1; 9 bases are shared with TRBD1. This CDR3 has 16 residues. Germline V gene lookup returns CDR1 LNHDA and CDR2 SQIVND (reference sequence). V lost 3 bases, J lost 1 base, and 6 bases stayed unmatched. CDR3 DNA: TGTGCCAGTAGTATTTTCGGACAGGGGTCGAACACTGAAGCTTTCTTT. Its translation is CASSIFGQGSNTEAFF. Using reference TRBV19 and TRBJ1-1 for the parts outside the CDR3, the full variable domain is DGGITQSPKYLFRKEGQNVTLSCEQNLNHDAMYWYRQDPGQGLRLIYYSQIVNDFQKGDIAEGYSVSREKKESFPLTVTSAQKNPTAFYLCASSIFGQGSNTEAFFGQGTRLTVV.